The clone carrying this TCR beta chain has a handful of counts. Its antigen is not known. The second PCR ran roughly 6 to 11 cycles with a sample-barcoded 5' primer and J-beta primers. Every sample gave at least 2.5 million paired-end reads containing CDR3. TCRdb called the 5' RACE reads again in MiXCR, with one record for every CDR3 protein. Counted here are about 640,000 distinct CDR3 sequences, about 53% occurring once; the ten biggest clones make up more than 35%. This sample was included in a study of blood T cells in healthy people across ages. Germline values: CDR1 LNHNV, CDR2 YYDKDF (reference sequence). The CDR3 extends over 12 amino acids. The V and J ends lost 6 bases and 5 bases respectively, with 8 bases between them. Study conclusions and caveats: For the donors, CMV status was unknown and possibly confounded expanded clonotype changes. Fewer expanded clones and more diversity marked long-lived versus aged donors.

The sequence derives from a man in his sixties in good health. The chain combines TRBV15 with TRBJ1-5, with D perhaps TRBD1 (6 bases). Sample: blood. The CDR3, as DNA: TGTGCCACCAGGGCAGGGGATCAGCCCCAGCATTTT. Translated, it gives CATRAGDQPQHF.